These T cell receptor beta chains were read from a single sample in a study of OX40 agonist ivuxolimab in advanced cancers. Assay: immunoSEQ multiplex PCR; the TCRdb copy retains only in-frame clones and omits some. The repertoire holds approximately 69,000 clones, with approximately 82% as singletons. This sample comprised CD4+ or CD8+ T cells sorted from blood, obtained in a trial of the OX40 agonist ivuxolimab. Receptors originate from an adult with an advanced solid tumor such as melanoma, head and neck, liver or kidney cancer. Each CDR3 is given with its conserved first and last residue. A D gene is named only where the DNA matches it firmly. The listing skips clone size in some rows; elsewhere it reads once, few, many or a size class.

TRBJ1-2 TRBV9 TRBD1 NA CASSVGTGYGYTF TGTGCCAGCAGCGTAGGGACAGGTTATGGCTACACCTTC
TRBJ2-3 TRBV5-8 TRBD1 NA CASSLHRGGTDTQYF TGTGCCAGCAGCTTACACAGGGGCGGCACAGATACGCAGTATTTT
TRBJ2-5 TRBV21-1 NA NA CASSTLTGLAQETQYF TGTGCCAGCAGCACCCTCACAGGGTTGGCCCAAGAGACCCAGTACTTC
TRBJ2-1 TRBV5-1 NA NA CASSLSAGVNEQFF TGCGCCAGCAGCTTGAGTGCCGGGGTTAATGAGCAGTTCTTC
TRBJ1-5 TRBV6-5 NA few CASSYSITGNQPQHF TGTGCCAGCAGTTACTCGATCACAGGAAATCAGCCCCAGCATTTT
TRBJ1-2 TRBV9 TRBD1 NA CASSVGPGQGLGYTF TGTGCCAGCAGCGTAGGCCCCGGACAGGGGCTTGGCTACACCTTC
TRBJ2-3 TRBV7-2 TRBD1 few CASSFGQVKADTQYF TGTGCCAGCAGCTTTGGACAGGTTAAAGCCGATACGCAGTATTTT
TRBJ2-5 TRBV29-1 TRBD1 NA CSADRGRWETQYF TGCAGCGCCGACAGGGGGCGCTGGGAGACCCAGTACTTC
TRBJ1-6 TRBV5-6 NA NA CASSLRVGYSPLHF TGTGCCAGCAGCTTGCGGGTTGGGTATTCACCCCTCCACTTT
TRBJ1-5 TRBV9 NA once CASSVDDQSNQPQHF TGTGCCAGCAGCGTGGACGACCAAAGCAATCAGCCCCAGCATTTT
TRBJ2-7 TRBV9 TRBD2 NA CASSVTSGPYEQYF TGTGCCAGCAGCGTGACTAGCGGACCCTACGAGCAGTACTTC
TRBJ2-7 TRBV19 TRBD2 once CASTPSGGPSFYEQYF TGTGCCAGTACCCCTAGCGGGGGACCGTCGTTTTACGAGCAGTACTTC
TRBJ2-1 TRBV6-6 TRBD2 NA CASSPPTSGYNEQFF TGTGCCAGCAGTCCCCCGACTAGCGGCTACAATGAGCAGTTCTTC
TRBJ1-2 TRBV20-1 NA NA CSAPRADGYTF TGCAGTGCTCCGAGAGCAGATGGCTACACCTTC
TRBJ1-1 TRBV5-1 NA NA CASREQGGGKAFF TGCGCCAGCAGGGAACAGGGAGGGGGAAAAGCTTTCTTT
TRBJ1-3 TRBV7-9 TRBD1 few CASSEGQAGNTIYF TGTGCCAGCAGCGAGGGACAGGCTGGAAACACCATATATTTT
TRBJ2-7 TRBV19 TRBD2 NA CASSPLSGGAHEQYF TGTGCCAGTAGTCCCCTCAGCGGGGGGGCACACGAGCAGTACTTC
TRBJ1-4 TRBV25-1 NA NA CASSPLGGGEKLFF TGTGCCAGCAGCCCACTGGGGGGAGGGGAAAAACTGTTTTTT
TRBJ1-3 TRBV19 NA NA CASSGSGIGNTIYF TGTGCCAGTAGTGGATCAGGGATCGGAAACACCATATATTTT
TRBJ2-7 TRBV2 NA NA CASSDLPYLDEQYF TGTGCCAGCAGTGACCTCCCCTACCTAGACGAGCAGTACTTC
TRBJ1-1 TRBV7-3 NA NA CASSLRMNTEAFF TGTGCCAGCAGCTTAAGAATGAACACTGAAGCTTTCTTT
TRBJ2-1 TRBV10-3 TRBD2 NA CAIRGLAAGNEQFF TGTGCCATCAGGGGACTAGCGGCCGGCAATGAGCAGTTCTTC
TRBJ2-3 TRBV7-2 NA NA CASSLTGTTDTQYF TGTGCCAGCAGCTTAACAGGGACCACAGATACGCAGTATTTT
TRBJ1-1 TRBV6-5 NA NA CASSSQGTTEAFF TGTGCCAGCAGCTCGCAGGGGACCACTGAAGCTTTCTTT
TRBJ1-5 TRBV18 NA few CASSPGGRNQPQHF TGTGCCAGCTCACCCGGGGGACGCAATCAGCCCCAGCATTTT
TRBJ1-2 TRBV4-1 NA few CASSQTLQGTYNYGYTF TGCGCCAGCAGCCAGACCCTCCAGGGAACATATAACTATGGCTACACCTTC
TRBJ1-2 TRBV5-1 NA NA CASSLSNYGYTF TGCGCCAGCAGCCTTTCAAACTATGGCTACACCTTC
TRBJ1-5 TRBV7-2 NA NA CASSLAQRGGNQPQHF TGTGCCAGCAGCTTAGCGCAGAGGGGGGGCAATCAGCCCCAGCATTTT
TRBJ2-1 TRBV7-2 NA NA CASSLVRGLDNEQFF TGTGCCAGCAGCTTAGTGAGGGGGTTGGACAATGAGCAGTTCTTC
TRBJ1-2 TRBV19 NA NA CASIGGVWYGYTF TGTGCCAGTATTGGGGGAGTATGGTATGGCTACACCTTC
TRBJ1-2 TRBV28 NA few CASSLKGYGYTF TGTGCCAGCAGCCTTAAGGGCTATGGCTACACCTTC
TRBJ1-4 TRBV7-2 NA NA CASSSMVGLNEKLFF TGTGCCAGCAGCTCCATGGTCGGCCTAAATGAAAAACTGTTTTTT
TRBJ2-3 TRBV19 NA once CASTGTNTDTQYF TGTGCCAGTACCGGGACAAATACAGATACGCAGTATTTT
TRBJ1-2 TRBV19 TRBD1 NA CASRDRDSGYTF TGTGCCAGCCGGGACAGGGATTCGGGCTACACCTTC
TRBJ1-6 TRBV4-1 NA NA CASSQEGFPSSYNSPLHF TGCGCCAGCAGCCAAGAAGGTTTCCCGAGCTCCTATAATTCACCCCTCCACTTT
TRBJ1-5 TRBV5-1 TRBD1 NA CASSLEGTGNQPQHF TGCGCCAGCAGCTTGGAAGGGACAGGCAATCAGCCCCAGCATTTT
TRBJ2-7 TRBV4-1 NA medium-sized CASSQDAGREQYF TGCGCCAGCAGCCAAGATGCGGGTCGAGAGCAGTACTTC
TRBJ2-1 TRBV6-1 TRBD1 once CASRSFGQGTNEQFF TGTGCCAGCAGATCCTTTGGACAGGGGACCAATGAGCAGTTCTTC
TRBJ2-2 TRBV25-1 NA few CASSDSGGPFTGELFF TGTGCCAGCAGTGACTCAGGGGGGCCGTTCACCGGGGAGCTGTTTTTT
TRBJ1-1 TRBV14 NA NA CASSHDTEAFF TGTGCCAGCAGCCACGACACTGAAGCTTTCTTT